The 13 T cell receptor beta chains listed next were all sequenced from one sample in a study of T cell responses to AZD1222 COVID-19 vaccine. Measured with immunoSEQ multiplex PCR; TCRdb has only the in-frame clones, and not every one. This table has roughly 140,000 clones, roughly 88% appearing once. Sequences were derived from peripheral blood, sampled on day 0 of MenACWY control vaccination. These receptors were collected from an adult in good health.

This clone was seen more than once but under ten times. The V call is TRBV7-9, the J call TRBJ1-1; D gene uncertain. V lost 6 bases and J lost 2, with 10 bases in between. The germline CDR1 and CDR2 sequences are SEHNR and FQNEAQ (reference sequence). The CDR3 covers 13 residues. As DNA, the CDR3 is TGTGCCAGCAGGTTATCATATAACACTGAAGCTTTCTTT. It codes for CASRLSYNTEAFF. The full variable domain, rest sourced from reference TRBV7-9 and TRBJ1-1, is DTGVSQNPRHKITKRGQNVTFRCDPISEHNRLYWYRQTLGQGPEFLTYFQNEAQLEKSRLLSDRFSAERPKGSFSTLEIQRTEQGDSAMYLCASRLSYNTEAFFGQGTRLTVV.

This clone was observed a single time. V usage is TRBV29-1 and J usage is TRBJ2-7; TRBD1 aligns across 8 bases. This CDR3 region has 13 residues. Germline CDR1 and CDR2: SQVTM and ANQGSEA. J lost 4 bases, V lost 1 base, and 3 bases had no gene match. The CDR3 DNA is TGCAGCGTTGAAGTCGGGACAGGATACGAGCAGTACTTC. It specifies CSVEVGTGYEQYF.

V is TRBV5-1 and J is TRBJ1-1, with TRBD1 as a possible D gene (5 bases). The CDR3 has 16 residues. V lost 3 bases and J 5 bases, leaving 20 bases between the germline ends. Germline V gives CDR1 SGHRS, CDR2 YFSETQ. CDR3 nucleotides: TGCGCCAGCAGCTCGTCCCTCGGGGGGGGTGGAACTGAAGCTTTCTTT. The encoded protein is CASSSSLGGGGTEAFF.

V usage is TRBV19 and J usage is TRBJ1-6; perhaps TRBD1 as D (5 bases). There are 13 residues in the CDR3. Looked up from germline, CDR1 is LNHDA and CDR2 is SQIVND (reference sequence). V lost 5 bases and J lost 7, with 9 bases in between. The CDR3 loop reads CASSLGGNSPLHF. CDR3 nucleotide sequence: TGTGCCAGTAGTCTCGGGGGAAATTCACCCCTCCACTTT.

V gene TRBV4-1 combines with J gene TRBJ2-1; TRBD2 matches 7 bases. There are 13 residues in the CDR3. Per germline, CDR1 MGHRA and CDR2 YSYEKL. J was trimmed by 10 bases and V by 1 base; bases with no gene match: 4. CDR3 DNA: TGCGCCAGCAGCCAAGTAGCGGGTGGCGAGCAGTTCTTC. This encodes CASSQVAGGEQFF.

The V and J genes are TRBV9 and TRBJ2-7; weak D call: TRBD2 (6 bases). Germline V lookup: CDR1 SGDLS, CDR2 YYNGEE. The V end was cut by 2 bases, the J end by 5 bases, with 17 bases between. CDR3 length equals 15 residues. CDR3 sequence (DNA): TGTGCCAGCAGCGTGGAGGGTTATAGTCTACACGAGCAGTACTTC. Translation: CASSVEGYSLHEQYF.

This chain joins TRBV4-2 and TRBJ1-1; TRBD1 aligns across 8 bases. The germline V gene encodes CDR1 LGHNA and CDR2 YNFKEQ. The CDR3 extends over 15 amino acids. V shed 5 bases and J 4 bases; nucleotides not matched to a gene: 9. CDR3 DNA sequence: TGTGCCAGCAGCTCCGGGACAGGAGGGGTCACTGAAGCTTTCTTT. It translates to CASSSGTGGVTEAFF.

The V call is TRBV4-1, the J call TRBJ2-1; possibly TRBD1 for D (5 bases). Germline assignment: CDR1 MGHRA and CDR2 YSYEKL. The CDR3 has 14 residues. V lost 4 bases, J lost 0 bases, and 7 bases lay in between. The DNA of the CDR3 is TGCGCCAGCAGCCGACAGAGCTCCTACAATGAGCAGTTCTTC. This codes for CASSRQSSYNEQFF.

This CDR3 reads CASSRDQKAFF. Written as DNA, the CDR3 is TGTGCCAGCAGTCGGGACCAGAAAGCTTTCTTT. This chain uses TRBV12-3 or TRBV12-4 with TRBJ1-1, with D tentatively TRBD1 (5 bases). This CDR3 is 11 amino acids long. Trimming removed 5 bases from V and 9 bases from J, with 10 bases in between.

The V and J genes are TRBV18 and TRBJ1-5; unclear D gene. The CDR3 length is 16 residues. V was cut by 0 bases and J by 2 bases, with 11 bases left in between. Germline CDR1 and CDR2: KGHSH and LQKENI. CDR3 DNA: TGTGCCAGCTCACCACCGTCCGGGCTAGGCAATCAGCCCCAGCATTTT. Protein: CASSPPSGLGNQPQHF.

CDR3 sequence (DNA): TGTGCCGGCAACGGAGGACAGGGGGACACCGGGGAGCTGTTTTTT. Translation gives CAGNGGQGDTGELFF. The gene calls are TRBV6-5 and TRBJ2-2; 10 nucleotides line up with TRBD1. Germline V gene data show CDR1 as MNHEY and CDR2 as SVGAGI. V was pared by 11 bases and J by 3 bases, with 9 bases of the junction left unmatched. The CDR3 length is 15 residues.

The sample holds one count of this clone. CDR3 in DNA: TGTGCCAGCAGCCCGAACGGCGGGACGAGACAAGAGACCCAGTACTTC. Its translation: CASSPNGGTRQETQYF. The rearrangement links TRBV3-1 (or the pseudogene TRBV3-2) to TRBJ2-5; TRBD2 might be the D (6 bases). Trimming took off 4 bases at V and 2 bases at J, with 17 bases between the two ends. Germline lookup yields CDR1 LGHDT and CDR2 YNNKEL (reference sequence). The CDR3 covers 16 residues.

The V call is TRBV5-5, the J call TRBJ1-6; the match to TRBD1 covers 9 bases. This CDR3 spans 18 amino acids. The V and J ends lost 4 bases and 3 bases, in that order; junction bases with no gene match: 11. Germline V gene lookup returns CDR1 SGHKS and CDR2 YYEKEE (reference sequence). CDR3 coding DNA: TGTGCCAGCAGCGGATCTGGACAGGGGAGGTTCTATAATTCACCCCTCCACTTT. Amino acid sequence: CASSGSGQGRFYNSPLHF.